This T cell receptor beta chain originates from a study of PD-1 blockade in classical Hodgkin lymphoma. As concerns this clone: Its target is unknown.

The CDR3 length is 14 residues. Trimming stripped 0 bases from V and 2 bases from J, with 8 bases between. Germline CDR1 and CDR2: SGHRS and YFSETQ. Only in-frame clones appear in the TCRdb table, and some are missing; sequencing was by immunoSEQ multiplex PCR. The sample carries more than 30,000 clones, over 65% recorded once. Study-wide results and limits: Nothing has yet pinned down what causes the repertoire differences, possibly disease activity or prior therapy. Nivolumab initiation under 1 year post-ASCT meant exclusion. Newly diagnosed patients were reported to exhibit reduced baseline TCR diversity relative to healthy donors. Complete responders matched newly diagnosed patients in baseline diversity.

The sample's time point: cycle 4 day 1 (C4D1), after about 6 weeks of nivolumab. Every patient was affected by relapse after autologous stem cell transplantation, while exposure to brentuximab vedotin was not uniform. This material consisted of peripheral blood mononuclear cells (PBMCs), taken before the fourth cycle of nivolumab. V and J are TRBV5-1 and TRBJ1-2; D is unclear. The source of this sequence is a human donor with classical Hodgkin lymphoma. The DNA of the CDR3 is TGCGCCAGCAGCTTGGGACCGGCCAACTATGGCTACACCTTC. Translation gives CASSLGPANYGYTF.